A selection of T cell receptor beta chains follows, all from one sample in a study of human T cells and chemical hapten exposure. TCRdb recomputed calls from the RACE reads with MiXCR, one row per CDR3 protein. The table shows around 62,000 distinct CDR3 sequences, with around 7% occurring only once. Here the sequenced sample was whole blood, taken in connection with sensitization to the hapten diphenylcyclopropenone (DPC). The receptors were sampled from a woman in her 30s with alopecia areata. Some clones in this sample may be carry-over from other donors' samples. CDR3s include the opening cysteine and the closing phenylalanine or tryptophan. A D gene is named only where the DNA matches it firmly. Clone size is given as once, few or many counts, or a class when the clone is expanded.

>TRBJ1-1|-|TRBV7-6|many
CASSLDRLNTEAFF
TGTGCCAGCAGCTTAGACAGATTGAACACTGAAGCTTTCTTT
>TRBJ1-2|-|TRBV20-1|many
CSAMPGGGDYGYTF
TGCAGTGCTATGCCCGGGGGCGGAGACTATGGCTACACCTTC
>TRBJ2-1|-|TRBV6-1|many
CASRQQGGTYNEQFF
TGTGCCAGCAGGCAACAGGGAGGGACCTACAATGAGCAGTTCTTC
>TRBJ1-2|-|TRBV6-5|many
CASRVTQGNYGYTF
TGTGCCAGCAGGGTTACACAGGGAAACTATGGCTACACCTTC
>TRBJ1-6|-|TRBV9|many
CASSVAQESPLHF
TGTGCCAGCAGCGTAGCCCAGGAGTCACCCCTCCACTTT
>TRBJ1-2|TRBD1|TRBV12-3/TRBV12-4|many
CASSQDRTLTNYGYTF
TGTGCCAGCAGTCAGGACAGGACCCTAACTAACTATGGCTACACCTTC
>TRBJ1-6|-|TRBV6-5|few
CASSYSRGNSPLHF
TGTGCCAGCAGTTACTCACGAGGGAATTCACCCCTCCACTTT
>TRBJ1-2|-|TRBV5-1|many
CASSLVRYGEYGYTF
TGCGCCAGCAGCTTGGTGAGGTACGGCGAATATGGCTACACCTTC
>TRBJ2-3|-|TRBV29-1|many
CSVAEAPDTQYF
TGCAGCGTCGCAGAGGCGCCAGATACGCAGTATTTT
>TRBJ1-5|-|TRBV19|once
CASSPREASYSNQPQHF
TGTGCCAGTAGTCCCCGAGAGGCATCCTATAGCAATCAGCCCCAGCATTTT
>TRBJ2-3|TRBD2|TRBV5-1|many
CASSSGTTPPDTQYF
TGCGCCAGCAGCTCCGGGACTACACCGCCAGATACGCAGTATTTT
>TRBJ1-5|-|TRBV29-1|many
CSVEDGGVDTPQHF
TGCAGCGTTGAAGACGGGGGGGTGGACACACCCCAGCATTTT
>TRBJ1-1|TRBD1|TRBV9|few
CASSVGDRGTEAFF
TGTGCCAGCAGCGTAGGAGACAGGGGAACTGAAGCTTTCTTT
>TRBJ2-7|-|TRBV6-6|many
CASSYQRGYSYEQYF
TGTGCCAGCAGTTATCAACGGGGGTACTCCTACGAGCAGTACTTC
>TRBJ2-1|-|TRBV13|few
CASSLGEEQFF
TGTGCCAGCAGCTTGGGGGAAGAGCAGTTCTTC
>TRBJ1-5|TRBD1|TRBV10-3|many
CAISGTGTSNQPQHF
TGTGCCATCAGCGGGACAGGGACTAGCAATCAGCCCCAGCATTTT
>TRBJ2-5|-|TRBV7-9|many
CASSLGVGETQYF
TGTGCCAGCAGCTTAGGAGTGGGCGAGACCCAGTACTTC
>TRBJ1-4|TRBD1|TRBV6-1|many
CASSEDPTGANEKLFF
TGTGCCAGCAGTGAAGATCCGACAGGGGCTAATGAAAAACTGTTTTTT
>TRBJ1-1|-|TRBV27|many
CASTPFSPGGNTEAFF
TGTGCCAGCACCCCGTTTAGCCCGGGAGGGAACACTGAAGCTTTCTTT
>TRBJ1-4|TRBD1|TRBV2|many
CASSEGDRAVEKLFF
TGTGCCAGCAGTGAAGGGGACAGGGCCGTTGAAAAACTGTTTTTT
>TRBJ2-3|-|TRBV12-3/TRBV12-4|many
CASRQTGRGDTQYF
TGTGCCAGCAGACAAACAGGGCGTGGAGATACGCAGTATTTT
>TRBJ2-3|-|TRBV5-6|many
CASSLWSGDTQYF
TGTGCCAGCAGCTTGTGGTCGGGGGATACGCAGTATTTT
>TRBJ2-2|-|TRBV27|many
CATQGPAGELFF
TGTGCCACCCAAGGCCCCGCCGGGGAGCTGTTTTTT